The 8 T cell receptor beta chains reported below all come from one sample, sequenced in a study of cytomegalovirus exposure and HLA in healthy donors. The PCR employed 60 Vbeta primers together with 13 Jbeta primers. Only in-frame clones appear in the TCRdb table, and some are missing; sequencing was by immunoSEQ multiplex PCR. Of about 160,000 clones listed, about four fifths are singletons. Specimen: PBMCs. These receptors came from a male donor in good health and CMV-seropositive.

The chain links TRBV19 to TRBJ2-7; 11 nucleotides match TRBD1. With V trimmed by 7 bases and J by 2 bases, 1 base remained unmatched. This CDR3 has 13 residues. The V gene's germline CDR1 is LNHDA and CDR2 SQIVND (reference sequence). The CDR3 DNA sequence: TGTGCCAGTACGGGACAGGGGGCCTACGAGCAGTACTTC. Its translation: CASTGQGAYEQYF.

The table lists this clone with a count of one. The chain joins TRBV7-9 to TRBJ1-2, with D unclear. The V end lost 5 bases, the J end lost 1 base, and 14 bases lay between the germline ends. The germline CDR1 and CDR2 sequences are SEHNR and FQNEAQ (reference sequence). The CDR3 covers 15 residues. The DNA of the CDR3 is TGTGCCAGCAGCCCCCCCGGAGTCTTTAACTATGGCTACACCTTC. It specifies CASSPPGVFNYGYTF.

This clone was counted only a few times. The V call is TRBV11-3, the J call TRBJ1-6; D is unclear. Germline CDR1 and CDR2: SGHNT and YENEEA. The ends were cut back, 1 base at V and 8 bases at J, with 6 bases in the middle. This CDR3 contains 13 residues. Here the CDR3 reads CASSLGVDSPLHF. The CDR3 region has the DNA TGTGCCAGCAGCTTAGGCGTGGATTCACCCCTCCACTTT.

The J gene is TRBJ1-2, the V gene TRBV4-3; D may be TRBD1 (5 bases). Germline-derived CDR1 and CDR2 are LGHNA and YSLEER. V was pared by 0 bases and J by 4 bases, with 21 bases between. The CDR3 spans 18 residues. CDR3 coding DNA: TGCGCCAGCAGCCAAGATGGGGGGGAGGGTTTTCGTGCCTATGGCTACACCTTC. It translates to CASSQDGGEGFRAYGYTF.

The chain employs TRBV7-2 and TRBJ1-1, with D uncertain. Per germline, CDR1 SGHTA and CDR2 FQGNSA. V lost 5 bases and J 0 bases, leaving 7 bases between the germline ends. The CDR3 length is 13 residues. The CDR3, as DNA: TGTGCCAGCAGCCAGGAAGTGAACACTGAAGCTTTCTTT. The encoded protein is CASSQEVNTEAFF.

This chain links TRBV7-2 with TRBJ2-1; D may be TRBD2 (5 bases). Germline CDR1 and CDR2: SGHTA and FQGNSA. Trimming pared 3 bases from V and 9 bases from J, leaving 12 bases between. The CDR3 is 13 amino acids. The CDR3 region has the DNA TGTGCCAGCAGCTTCGTGACTAAGGGTGAGCAGTTCTTC. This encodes CASSFVTKGEQFF.

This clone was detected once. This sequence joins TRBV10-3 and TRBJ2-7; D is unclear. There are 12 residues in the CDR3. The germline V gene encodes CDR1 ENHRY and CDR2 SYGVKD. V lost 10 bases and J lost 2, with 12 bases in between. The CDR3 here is CATLDTAYEQYF. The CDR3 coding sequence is TGTGCCACCCTCGACACCGCCTACGAGCAGTACTTC.

CDR3 sequence reads: CASSLRSDYTGELFF. The DNA for the CDR3 is TGTGCCAGCAGCTTACGTTCAGATTACACCGGGGAGCTGTTTTTT. This chain uses TRBV11-3 with TRBJ2-2; D gene unclear. Germline CDR1 SGHNT, CDR2 YENEEA. The ends were cut back, 2 bases at V and 3 bases at J, with 10 bases in the middle. The CDR3 length is 15 residues. Using reference TRBV11-3 and TRBJ2-2 for the parts outside the CDR3, the full variable domain is EAGVVQSPRYKIIEKKQPVAFWCNPISGHNTLYWYLQNLGQGPELLIRYENEEAVDDSQLPKDRFSAERLKGVDSTLKIQPAELGDSAVYLCASSLRSDYTGELFFGEGSRLTVL.